This TCR beta chain is drawn from a study of post-analysis software for immune sequencing data (dated by TCRdb to the mid-2010s). Context from the whole study: Recorded disease courses included relapsing-remitting, secondary progressive and progressive-relapsing multiple sclerosis, with some patients lacking subtype annotation. The patient repertoires were compared against 11 previously published healthy control repertoires obtained from donors aged about 6 to 26 years. A subset of samples was prepared in parallel using single-end sample barcoding, then pooled and co-amplified after Illumina adapter ligation.

This clonotype was counted between two and nine times. Its specific antigen is unknown. Base qualities are not provided; no much larger clone lies one nucleotide away. Study-wide findings and limitations: Patients showed significantly higher frequencies than controls for a handful of TRBV segments, among them TRBV5-6, TRBV5-1 and TRBV20-1. The control group was slightly older than the multiple sclerosis patient group. Normalized Chao1 diversity was significantly lower in multiple sclerosis patients than controls, suggesting substantial peripheral T-cell clonal expansion. Direct clustering with F measure showed strong co-clustering of samples prepared in the same batch, prompting a batch-effect correction.

The protocol used for the library was PCR. Instrument on record: Illumina HiSeq 2500. To reduce PCR and sequencing biases, unique molecular identifiers were incorporated into the TCR beta cDNA libraries. Every 1 to 10 million input T cells yielded roughly 500,000 cDNA molecules, meaning each molecule approximated one T cell. The patient libraries were prepared and sequenced with the same protocol used for the earlier healthy control dataset. Samples belonging to the same batch were prepared together, multiplexed and sequenced on a shared HiSeq lane. The paper's data handling went like this. Raw barcoded reads were processed with MIGEC, and single-read molecular identifier groups were discarded before consensus assembly and CDR3 extraction. VDJtools was used for post-analysis of the clonotype tables, and diversity was normalized by down-sampling every dataset to the size of the smallest sample. Repertoire overlap clustering matched CDR3 amino acid but not nucleotide sequences to correct batch-related cross-sample contamination. Through fastp at Q25 and MiXCR, TCRdb rebuilt clones from the public reads, retaining in-frame beta chains. Records with the same CDR3 protein are collapsed into one entry carrying the most frequent genes and DNA. None of the V and J calls come from the authors' own analysis; TCRdb made them. Present in this sample are hundreds of thousands of distinct CDR3 sequences, roughly three fifths of which were seen just once. The top ten clonotypes cover about 11% of the sample.

V and J lose 2 bases and 0 bases, and a span of 14 bases separates them. Taken from the germline V gene (reference sequence), the CDR1 and CDR2 loops are MNHNY and SVGAGI. The CDR3 goes from the cysteine to the phenylalanine over 17 residues. Left in the record is the CDR3 DNA by itself, 51 bases read in frame from the first base. To demonstrate the VDJtools post-analysis software, TCR beta repertoires were profiled from the peripheral blood of 10 to 15 young patients with multiple sclerosis. The multiple sclerosis patients were children and adolescents ranging in age from 6 to 15 years. The V and J genes are TRBV6-6 and TRBJ2-1; D gene: possibly TRBD2, on 6 matching bases. Sequenced: blood. The TCR sequence derives from a girl aged 2 to 10 with multiple sclerosis. The sequenced DNA is TGTGCCAGCAGTTACCTGGAGGGTCTGAGCTCCTACAATGAGCAGTTCTTC. Its protein product is CASSYLEGLSSYNEQFF.